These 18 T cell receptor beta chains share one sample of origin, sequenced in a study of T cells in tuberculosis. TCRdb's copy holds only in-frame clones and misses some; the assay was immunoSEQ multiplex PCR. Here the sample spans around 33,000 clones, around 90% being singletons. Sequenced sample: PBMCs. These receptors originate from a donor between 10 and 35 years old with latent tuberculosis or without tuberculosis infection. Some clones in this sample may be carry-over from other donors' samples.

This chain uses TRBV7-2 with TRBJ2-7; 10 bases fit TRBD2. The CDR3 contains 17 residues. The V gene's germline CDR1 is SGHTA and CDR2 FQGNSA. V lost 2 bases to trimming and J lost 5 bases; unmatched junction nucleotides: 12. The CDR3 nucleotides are TGTGCCAGCAGCTTAACAAGCGGGGGGGCCTCGCTCCACGAGCAGTACTTC. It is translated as CASSLTSGGASLHEQYF.

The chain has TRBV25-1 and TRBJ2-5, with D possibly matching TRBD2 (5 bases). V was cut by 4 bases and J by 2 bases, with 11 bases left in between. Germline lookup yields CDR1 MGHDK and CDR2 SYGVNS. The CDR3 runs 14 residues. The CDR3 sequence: CASSVAGAQETQYF. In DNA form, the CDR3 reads TGTGCCAGCAGTGTCGCGGGCGCGCAAGAGACCCAGTACTTC.

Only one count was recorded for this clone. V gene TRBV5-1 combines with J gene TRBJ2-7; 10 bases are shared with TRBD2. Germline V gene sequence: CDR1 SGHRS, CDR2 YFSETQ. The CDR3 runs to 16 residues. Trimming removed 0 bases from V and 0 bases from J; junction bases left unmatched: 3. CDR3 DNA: TGCGCCAGCAGCTTGGCGGCTAGCGGGGGCTCCTACGAGCAGTACTTC. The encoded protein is CASSLAASGGSYEQYF.

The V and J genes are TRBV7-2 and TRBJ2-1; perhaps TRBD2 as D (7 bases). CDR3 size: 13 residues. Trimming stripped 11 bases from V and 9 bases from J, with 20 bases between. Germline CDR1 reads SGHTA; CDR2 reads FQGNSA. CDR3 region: CAPSQGGASEQFF. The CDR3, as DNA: TGTGCCCCCTCACAAGGGGGGGCTAGTGAGCAGTTCTTC.

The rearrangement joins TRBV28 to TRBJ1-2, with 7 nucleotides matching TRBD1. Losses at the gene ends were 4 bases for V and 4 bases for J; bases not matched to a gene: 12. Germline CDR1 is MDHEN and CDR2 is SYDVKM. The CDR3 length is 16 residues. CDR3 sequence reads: CASSSPGGDQAYGYTF. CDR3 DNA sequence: TGTGCCAGCAGTTCCCCAGGGGGTGATCAGGCCTATGGCTACACCTTC.

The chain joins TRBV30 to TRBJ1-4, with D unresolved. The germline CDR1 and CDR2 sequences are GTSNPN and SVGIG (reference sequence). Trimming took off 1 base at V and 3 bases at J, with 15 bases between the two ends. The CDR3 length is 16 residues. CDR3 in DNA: TGTGCCTGGAGTGGTGAGGGTCGCCGAGCTAATGAAAAACTGTTTTTT. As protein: CAWSGEGRRANEKLFF.

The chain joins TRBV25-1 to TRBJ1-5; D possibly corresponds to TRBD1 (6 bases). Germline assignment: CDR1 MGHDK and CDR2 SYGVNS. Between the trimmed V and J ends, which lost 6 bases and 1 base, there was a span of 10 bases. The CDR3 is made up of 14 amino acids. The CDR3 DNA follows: TGTGCCAGCAGCTTAACAGGGAGCAATCAGCCCCAGCATTTT. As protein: CASSLTGSNQPQHF.

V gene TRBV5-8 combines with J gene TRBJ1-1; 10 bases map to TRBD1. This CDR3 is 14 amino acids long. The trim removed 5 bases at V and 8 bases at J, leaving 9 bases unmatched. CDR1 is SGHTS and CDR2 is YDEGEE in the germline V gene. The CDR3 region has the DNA TGTGCCAGCAGTGAGACAGGGGGCCTCAAAGAAGCTTTCTTT. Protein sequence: CASSETGGLKEAFF.

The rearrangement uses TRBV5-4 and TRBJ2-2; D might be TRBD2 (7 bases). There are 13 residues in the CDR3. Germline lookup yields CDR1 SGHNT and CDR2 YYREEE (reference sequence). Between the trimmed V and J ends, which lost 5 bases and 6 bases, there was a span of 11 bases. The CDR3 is CASSIGGAGELFF. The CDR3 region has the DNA TGTGCCAGCAGTATAGGGGGGGCCGGGGAGCTGTTTTTT. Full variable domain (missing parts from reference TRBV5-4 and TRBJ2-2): ETGVTQSPTHLIKTRGQQVTLRCSSQSGHNTVSWYQQALGQGPQFIFQYYREEENGRGNFPPRFSGLQFPNYSSELNVNALELDDSALYLCASSIGGAGELFFGEGSRLTVL.

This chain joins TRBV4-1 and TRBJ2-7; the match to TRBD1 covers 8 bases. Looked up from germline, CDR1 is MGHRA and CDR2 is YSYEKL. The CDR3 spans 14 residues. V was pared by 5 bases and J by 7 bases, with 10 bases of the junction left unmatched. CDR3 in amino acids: CASSAGQGVGEQYF. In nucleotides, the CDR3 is TGCGCCAGCAGCGCCGGACAGGGCGTCGGGGAGCAGTACTTC.

CDR3 bases: TGCAGTGCTAAACAGCTTTACGAGCAGTACTTC. Translation: CSAKQLYEQYF. The chain is built from TRBV20-1 and TRBJ2-7; D gene ambiguous. The length of the CDR3 is 11 residues. Trimming took 4 bases from V and 4 from J, leaving 8 bases between them. Germline CDR1 reads DFQATT; CDR2 reads SNEGSKA (reference sequence).

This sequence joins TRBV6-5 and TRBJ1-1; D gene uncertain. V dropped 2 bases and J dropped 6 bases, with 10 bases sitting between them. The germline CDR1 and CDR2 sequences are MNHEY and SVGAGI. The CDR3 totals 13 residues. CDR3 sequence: CASSYVEGSEAFF. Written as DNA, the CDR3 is TGTGCCAGCAGTTACGTCGAGGGTTCTGAAGCTTTCTTT.

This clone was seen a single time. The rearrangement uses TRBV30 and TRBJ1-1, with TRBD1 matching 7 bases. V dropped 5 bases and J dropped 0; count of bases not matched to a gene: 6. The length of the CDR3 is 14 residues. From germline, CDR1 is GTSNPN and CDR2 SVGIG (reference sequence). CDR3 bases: TGTGCCTGGGCCTCGGGACAGTTGAACACTGAAGCTTTCTTT. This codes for CAWASGQLNTEAFF.

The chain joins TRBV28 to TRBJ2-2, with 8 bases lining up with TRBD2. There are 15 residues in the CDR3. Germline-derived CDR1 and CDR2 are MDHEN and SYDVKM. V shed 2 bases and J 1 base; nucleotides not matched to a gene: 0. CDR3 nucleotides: TGTGCCAGCAGTTTAGCGGGAGGGAACACCGGGGAGCTGTTTTTT. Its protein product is CASSLAGGNTGELFF.

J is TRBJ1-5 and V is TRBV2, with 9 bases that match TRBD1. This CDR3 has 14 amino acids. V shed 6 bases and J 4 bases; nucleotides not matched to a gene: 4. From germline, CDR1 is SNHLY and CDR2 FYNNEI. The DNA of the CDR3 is TGTGCCAGCAGAATGGGACAGGGAAATCAGCCCCAGCATTTT. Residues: CASRMGQGNQPQHF.

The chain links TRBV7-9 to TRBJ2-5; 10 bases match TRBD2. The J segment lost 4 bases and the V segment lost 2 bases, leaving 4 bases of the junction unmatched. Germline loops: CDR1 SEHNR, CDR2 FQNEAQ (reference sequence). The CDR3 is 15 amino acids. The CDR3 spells CASSLPSGSTETQYF. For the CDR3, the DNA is TGTGCCAGCAGCTTACCTAGCGGGAGCACAGAGACCCAGTACTTC.

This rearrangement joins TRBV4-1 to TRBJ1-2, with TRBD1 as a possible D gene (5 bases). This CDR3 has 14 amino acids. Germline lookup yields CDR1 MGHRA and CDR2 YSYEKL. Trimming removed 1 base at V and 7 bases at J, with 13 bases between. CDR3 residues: CASSQGGAGSGYTF. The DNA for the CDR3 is TGCGCCAGCAGCCAAGGCGGGGCCGGTAGTGGCTACACCTTC.

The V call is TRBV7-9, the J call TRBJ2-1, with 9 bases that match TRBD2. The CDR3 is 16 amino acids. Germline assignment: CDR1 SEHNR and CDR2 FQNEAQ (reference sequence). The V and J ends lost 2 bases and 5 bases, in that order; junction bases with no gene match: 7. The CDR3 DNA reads TGTGCCAGCAGCTTATATCTAGCGGGGCACGACAATGAGCAGTTCTTC. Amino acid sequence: CASSLYLAGHDNEQFF.